This T cell receptor (beta chain) appears in the sequencing data of a study of spatial heterogeneity in lung cancer. Each CDR3 protein is one row after TCRdb ran MiXCR on the 5' RACE reads. The sample has about 3,400 distinct CDR3 sequences, roughly 6.2% seen once. To note about this clonotype: Its target is not known.

Sample time point: sample taken at primary tumor resection. The CDR3 runs 13 residues. Trimming removed 2 bases from V and 3 bases from J, with 8 bases in between. CDR1 and CDR2 (germline): LGHDT, YNNKEL (reference sequence). Study outcomes and limitations: Mutation counts in tumors were tracked by counts of expanded intratumoral alpha and beta TCRs.

The sequence was collected from a female donor with early-stage non-small cell lung cancer. The source material was lung tumor tissue, sampled at surgery. The chain employs TRBV3-1 and TRBJ2-7; tentative D call: TRBD2 (5 bases). CDR3 protein: CASSQRRNYEQYF. The CDR3 coding sequence is TGTGCCAGCAGCCAAAGGAGGAACTACGAGCAGTACTTC.